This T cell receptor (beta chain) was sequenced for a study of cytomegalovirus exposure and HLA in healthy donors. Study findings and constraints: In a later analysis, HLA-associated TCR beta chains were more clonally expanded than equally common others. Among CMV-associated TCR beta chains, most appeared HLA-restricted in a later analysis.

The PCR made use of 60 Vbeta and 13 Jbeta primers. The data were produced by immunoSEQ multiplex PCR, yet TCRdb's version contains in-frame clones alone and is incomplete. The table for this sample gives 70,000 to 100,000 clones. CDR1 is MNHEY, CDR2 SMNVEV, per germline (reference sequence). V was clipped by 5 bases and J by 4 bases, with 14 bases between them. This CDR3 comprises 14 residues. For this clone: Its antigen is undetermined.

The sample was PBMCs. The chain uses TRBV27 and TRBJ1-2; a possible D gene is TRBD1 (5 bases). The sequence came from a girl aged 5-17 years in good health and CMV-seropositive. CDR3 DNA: TGTGCCAGCAGTCTCCGGACAACGGGCTATGGCTACACCTTC. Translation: CASSLRTTGYGYTF.